This TCR beta chain was recorded in a study of regulatory T cells in long-lasting Graves disease. For TCR beta, libraries came from iRepertoire HTBI primers and Arm-PCR of CDR3 regions. TCRdb reprocessed the multiplex PCR reads with MiXCR, giving one entry per CDR3 protein. The sample holds a few hundred thousand distinct CDR3 sequences, around a fifth seen once. Trimming cost V 0 bases and J 9 bases, with 13 bases left between them. CDR1 is SGHRS and CDR2 is YFSETQ in the germline V gene. The CDR3 runs to 14 residues. General study results and limits: It is possible that accuracy was reduced by the small size of the sample.

As to time point: persistent/refractory GD, antithyroid drugs over 5 years with positive TRAb. Preparation of the TCR library used RNA extracted from PBMCs. In each case, Graves' disease was diagnosed per American Thyroid Association guidelines. The patient group derived from an endocrinology department in Xi'an, China. With respect to this clonotype: Its antigen is currently unknown.

The TCR originated in a female donor with Graves disease. Source: peripheral blood mononuclear cells (PBMCs), taken when the disease was refractory, from a patient treated with antithyroid drugs. The rearrangement joins TRBV5-1 to TRBJ2-1; D may match TRBD1 or TRBD2 (5 bases each). The CDR3 DNA sequence: TGCGCCAGCAGCTTGGCGGGACGGGACCTTGAGCAGTTCTTC. Protein sequence: CASSLAGRDLEQFF.